What follows are 20 T cell receptor beta chains derived from one specimen sequenced in a study of glioma-infiltrating T cells. Amplification of TCR alpha and beta CDR3 regions from RNA used iRepertoire nested multiplex PCR. TCRdb reanalysed the multiplex PCR reads using MiXCR and keeps one entry per CDR3 protein. The repertoire holds 3,000 or so distinct CDR3 sequences, with approximately 15% as singletons. The sample consisted of glioma tissue, nonneoplastic brain tissue, or PBMCs (not recorded which). The receptor set was obtained from a human donor with low-grade glioma or glioblastoma, undergoing nonglioma brain surgery, or in good health (not recorded which).

This clonotype was observed at least ten times. The chain has TRBV4-1 and TRBJ2-7, with a possible D match to TRBD1 (6 bases). Deletions cut 4 bases from V and 1 base from J, with 11 bases between. This CDR3 region has 14 residues. The germline V gene has CDR1 MGHRA and CDR2 YSYEKL. The CDR3 DNA reads TGCGCCAGCAGCCCAAGGACAGCTTCCTACGAGCAGTACGTC. It encodes CASSPRTASYEQYV.

Note on this clonotype: A much larger clonotype is one base distant, so this may be a read error. Since the CDR3 does not end with the conserved phenylalanine or tryptophan, this likely comes from a read error. The rearrangement uses TRBV2 and TRBJ1-1; D gene ambiguous. The CDR3 is made up of 10 amino acids. With 4 bases removed from V and 4 bases from J, the gap between germline ends came to 1 base. Germline-derived CDR1 and CDR2 are SNHLY and FYNNEI. CDR3 sequence: CASSVTEAFS. Written as DNA, the CDR3 is TGTGCCAGCAGTGTCACTGAAGCTTTCTCT.

This clonotype is classed as large. The chain employs TRBV27 and TRBJ1-1; 10 positions match TRBD1. This CDR3 is built from 14 residues. V trimming: 2 bases; J trimming: 10 bases; junction bases outside the gene matches: 7. The germline V gene encodes CDR1 MNHEY and CDR2 SMNVEV (reference sequence). CDR3 DNA: TGTGCCAGCAGTTTAAGGACAGGGGGATGGGGAGCTTTCTTT. Translated, it gives CASSLRTGGWGAFF.

The V gene is TRBV3-1, the J gene TRBJ1-6, with D perhaps matching TRBD1 (5 bases). Trimming shortened V by 0 bases and J by 10 bases, and 16 bases separated the two germline ends. This CDR3 has 16 residues. Germline CDR1 reads LGHDT; CDR2 reads YNNKEL (reference sequence). The CDR3 sequence: CASSQDGARTSSPLHF. The CDR3 coding sequence is TGTGCCAGCAGCCAAGATGGGGCAAGGACGAGCTCACCCCTCCACTTT.

This clonotype appeared many times. In nucleotides, the CDR3 is TGCAGTGCTAGAGGTGGCGGGGGGGCTTGGGAGCAGTACGTC. As protein: CSARGGGGAWEQYV. This chain uses TRBV20-1 with TRBJ2-7, with 9 bases identical to TRBD2. The J segment lost 7 bases and the V segment lost 1 base, leaving 8 bases of the junction unmatched. This CDR3 is built from 14 residues. Germline-derived CDR1 and CDR2 are DFQATT and SNEGSKA (reference sequence).

This clonotype occurred many times. The rearrangement joins TRBV7-9 to TRBJ2-1; TRBD2 is a possible D gene (5 bases). Germline assignment: CDR1 SEHNR and CDR2 FQNEAQ (reference sequence). V lost 0 bases and J lost 11, with 11 bases in between. The CDR3 is 13 amino acids. The CDR3 loop is CASSLASNGKQFF. The CDR3 DNA reads as TGTGCCAGCAGCTTAGCGTCAAACGGGAAGCAGTTCTTC.

As concerns this clonotype: Compared with germline, one end of the junction differs, possibly owing to a read error. The chain carries TRBV20-1 and TRBJ2-1; possible D gene TRBD2, 5 bases. The CDR3 is 17 amino acids. CDR1 and CDR2 (germline): DFQATT, SNEGSKA (reference sequence). The DNA of the CDR3 is TGCGGTGCTAGAGATGACTCCGGGGTGAGATCCTACAATGAGCAGTTCTTC. Residues: CGARDDSGVRSYNEQFF.

Within the sample, this clonotype is medium-sized. The V and J genes are TRBV4-1 and TRBJ1-5; D unclear. The CDR3 is 14 residues long. V dropped 0 bases and J dropped 3 bases, with 6 bases sitting between them. Germline values: CDR1 MGHRA, CDR2 YSYEKL. The DNA of the CDR3 is TGCGCCAGCAGCCAAGATGACTTCAATCAGCCCCAGCATTTT. Its translation: CASSQDDFNQPQHF.

For this clonotype: A much larger clone lies a single base off, so this may be a read error. This chain uses TRBV4-1 with TRBJ2-4; D gene ambiguous. The V gene's germline CDR1 is MGHRA and CDR2 YSYEKL. The CDR3 has 13 amino acids. The CDR3 sequence is CASGQDPSNIQYF. The CDR3 nucleotides read TGCGCCAGCGGCCAAGATCCGTCGAACATTCAGTACTTC.

In its sample, this clonotype is medium-sized (0.01 to 0.1%). The chain is built from TRBV6-1 and TRBJ2-7; D gene unclear. The ends were cut back, 3 bases at V and 7 bases at J, with 16 bases in the middle. The germline V gene has CDR1 MNHNS and CDR2 SASEGT. The CDR3 runs 14 residues. CDR3 protein: CASSDHEAGWEQYV. As DNA, the CDR3 is TGTGCCAGCAGTGACCATGAGGCTGGGTGGGAGCAGTACGTC.

This clonotype rates as medium-sized (0.01 to 0.1%). The V and J genes are TRBV27 and TRBJ1-2, with 8 bases that match TRBD1. Unmatched junction bases numbered 7, after V lost 3 bases and J lost 10 bases. The CDR3 length is 13 residues. Looked up from germline, CDR1 is MNHEY and CDR2 is SMNVEV (reference sequence). CDR3 coding DNA: TGTGCCAGCAGTTTGGTCGGGACAGGAACCTACACCTTC. This sequence encodes CASSLVGTGTYTF.

This clonotype rates as large. The rearrangement uses TRBV20-1 and TRBJ1-2; D remains ambiguous. The CDR3 sequence is 12 residues long. V was shortened by 1 base and J by 5 bases, with 8 bases between the two germline ends. Germline CDR1 is DFQATT and CDR2 is SNEGSKA (reference sequence). The CDR3 reads CSARVALYGYTF. CDR3 sequence (DNA): TGCAGTGCTAGAGTGGCACTGTATGGCTACACCTTC.

This sequence joins TRBV9 and TRBJ2-1, with no clear D. Germline V lookup: CDR1 SGDLS, CDR2 YYNGEE. CDR3 length equals 12 residues. The V end was cut by 4 bases, the J end by 8 bases, with 10 bases between. CDR3 in amino acids: CASSPTYDEQFF. DNA for the CDR3: TGTGCCAGCAGCCCCACGTATGATGAGCAGTTCTTC.

Details on this clonotype: Given the absence of the conserved phenylalanine or tryptophan at the CDR3 end, a read error is likely. V gene TRBV28 combines with J gene TRBJ1-2; D gene ambiguous. CDR1 MDHEN and CDR2 SYDVKM come from the germline V gene. The CDR3 consists of 14 residues. V lost 2 bases to trimming and J lost 8 bases, with 15 bases between them. Here the CDR3 reads CASSLIGGCAGYTL. DNA for the CDR3: TGTGCCAGCAGTTTAATTGGAGGGTGCGCGGGCTACACCCTC.

The genes are TRBV5-5 and TRBJ1-2, with TRBD1 matching over 9 bases. Germline V gene lookup returns CDR1 SGHKS and CDR2 YYEKEE (reference sequence). CDR3 length: 15 residues. Trimming removed 4 bases from V and 4 bases from J; junction bases left unmatched: 8. The CDR3 DNA reads TGTGCCAGCAGCCCGAAGGGACAGGGTGGCTATGGCTACACCTTC. Protein product: CASSPKGQGGYGYTF.

J is TRBJ2-1 and V is TRBV12-3 or TRBV12-4; maybe TRBD2 (7 bases). CDR3 length: 15 amino acids. Between the trimmed V and J ends, which lost 5 bases and 4 bases, there was a span of 15 bases. CDR3 region: CASSPAGAQYNEQFF. CDR3 nucleotide sequence: TGTGCCAGCAGTCCTGCGGGGGCCCAATACAATGAGCAGTTCTTC.

As regards this clonotype: This may arise from a read error, as a much more abundant clone is one base away. CDR3 coding DNA: TGTGCCAGTACCTTCTCGCAATTTAATTCACCCCTCCACTTT. It translates to CASTFSQFNSPLHF. The chain joins TRBV19 to TRBJ1-6, with D unresolved. The CDR3 is made up of 14 amino acids. Germline V gene sequence: CDR1 LNHDA, CDR2 SQIVND (reference sequence). Trimming shortened V by 7 bases and J by 6 bases, and 13 bases separated the two germline ends. Variable domain in full (rest from reference TRBV19 and TRBJ1-6): DGGITQSPKYLFRKEGQNVTLSCEQNLNHDAMYWYRQDPGQGLRLIYYSQIVNDFQKGDIAEGYSVSREKKESFPLTVTSAQKNPTAFYLCASTFSQFNSPLHFGNGTRLTVT.

This clonotype has only a few counts. The gene calls are TRBV3-1 and TRBJ2-1; TRBD2 matches at 9 bases. Germline CDR1 and CDR2: LGHDT and YNNKEL (reference sequence). V gave up 4 bases and J gave up 1 base; unmatched junction bases: 2. The CDR3 extends over 15 amino acids. CDR3 loop: CASSLAGVSYNEQFF. In nucleotides, the CDR3 is TGTGCCAGCAGCCTAGCGGGGGTATCCTACAATGAGCAGTTCTTC.

The table lists this clonotype with many counts. The rearrangement uses TRBV2 and TRBJ2-7, with 9 bases identical to TRBD1. The V and J ends lost 3 bases and 7 bases, in that order; junction bases with no gene match: 7. Looked up from germline, CDR1 is SNHLY and CDR2 is FYNNEI. The CDR3 runs 14 residues. In DNA, the CDR3 is TGTGCCAGCAGTGAGGGGACAGGGTTGGTGGAGCAGTACGTC. Translated: CASSEGTGLVEQYV.

The V and J genes are TRBV7-9 and TRBJ2-7; 8 bases line up with TRBD2. The CDR3 has 14 amino acids. CDR1 is SEHNR and CDR2 is FQNEAQ in the germline V gene (reference sequence). The CDR3 DNA reads as TGTGCCAGCAGCTTCGGGGGGGCTTACAATAAGCAGTTCGTC. Amino acid sequence: CASSFGGAYNKQFV.